These 26 T cell receptor beta chains were all obtained from the same sample, sequenced in a study of blood T cell repertoires in COVID-19. Profiling relied on immunoSEQ multiplex PCR, and the TCRdb table lists in-frame clones only, not all of them. This sample has around 99,000 clones, with around 80% found just once. Sequencing was carried out using peripheral blood. These receptors all stem from a human donor in a cohort sampled during active or convalescent COVID-19.

This clone was observed a handful of times. This chain connects TRBV6-2 or TRBV6-3 to TRBJ2-1; the match to TRBD1 covers 9 bases. Looked up from germline, CDR1 is MNHEY and CDR2 is SVGEGT. The length of the CDR3 is 13 residues. V shed 6 bases and J 12 bases; nucleotides not matched to a gene: 9. The DNA of the CDR3 is TGTGCCAGCAGCACTACAGGGGGCATAGGGCAGTTCTTC. Translated, it gives CASSTTGGIGQFF.

The V and J genes are TRBV5-6 and TRBJ1-2; 9 positions match TRBD1. Germline assignment: CDR1 SGHDT and CDR2 YYEEEE. This CDR3 comprises 18 residues. J lost 7 bases, V lost 0 bases, and 16 bases had no gene match. Written as DNA, the CDR3 is TGTGCCAGCAGCTTGGATCTGGGACAGGGACCAAAGGCAGGTGGCTACACCTTC. Its protein product is CASSLDLGQGPKAGGYTF.

This clone has a handful of counts. This chain uses TRBV18 with TRBJ2-1, with 12 bases aligning to TRBD2. Trimming at V came to 0 bases and at J to 2 bases, leaving 8 bases not matched to a gene. CDR3 size: 19 residues. Germline loops: CDR1 KGHSH, CDR2 LQKENI. Here the CDR3 DNA reads TGTGCCAGCTCACCACCATTCGGACTAGCGGGATATACCTACAATGAGCAGTTCTTC. Amino acid sequence: CASSPPFGLAGYTYNEQFF. Full variable domain (outside the CDR3, taken from reference TRBV18 and TRBJ2-1): NAGVMQNPRHLVRRRGQEARLRCSPMKGHSHVYWYRQLPEEGLKFMVYLQKENIIDESGMPKERFSAEFPKEGPSILRIQQVVRGDSAAYFCASSPPFGLAGYTYNEQFFGPGTRLTVL.

V gene TRBV5-1 combines with J gene TRBJ2-1; tentative D call: TRBD2 (6 bases). The CDR3 consists of 15 residues. Per the germline V gene, CDR1 is SGHRS and CDR2 is YFSETQ. V was trimmed by 4 bases and J by 0 bases, leaving 11 bases between them. The CDR3 DNA reads as TGCGCCAGCAGCCTTAGCGGTTTCTCCTACAATGAGCAGTTCTTC. It is translated as CASSLSGFSYNEQFF. The entire variable domain, with the rest obtained from reference TRBV5-1 and TRBJ2-1, is as follows: KAGVTQTPRYLIKTRGQQVTLSCSPISGHRSVSWYQQTPGQGLQFLFEYFSETQRNKGNFPGRFSGRQFSNSRSEMNVSTLELGDSALYLCASSLSGFSYNEQFFGPGTRLTVL.

This clone was observed a few times. The chain couples TRBV27 to TRBJ2-3; 7 positions match TRBD1. In germline, CDR1 is MNHEY, CDR2 SMNVEV (reference sequence). There are 14 residues in the CDR3. V trimming: 3 bases; J trimming: 4 bases; junction bases outside the gene matches: 4. The CDR3 sequence is CASSFSGGADTQYF. The CDR3 nucleotides are TGTGCCAGCAGTTTTTCAGGGGGTGCAGATACGCAGTATTTT.

The chain carries TRBV20-1 and TRBJ2-7, with 7 bases lining up with TRBD2. This CDR3 contains 13 residues. V lost 3 bases, J lost 7 bases, and 9 bases stayed unmatched. CDR1 is DFQATT and CDR2 is SNEGSKA in the germline V gene (reference sequence). The DNA for the CDR3 is TGCAGTGCTAGTTATATCGCCGGGGGGGAGCAGTACTTC. As protein: CSASYIAGGEQYF.

This chain joins TRBV3-1 (or the pseudogene TRBV3-2) and TRBJ2-5, with TRBD2 matching 7 bases. This CDR3 contains 15 residues. With V trimmed by 0 bases and J by 6 bases, 7 bases remained unmatched. Germline CDR1 is LGHDT and CDR2 is YNNKEL (reference sequence). The CDR3 reads CASSQEMGGRQTQYF. The CDR3 bases are TGTGCCAGCAGCCAAGAAATGGGCGGGAGACAGACCCAGTACTTC.

This clone was detected a few times. This chain connects TRBV28 to TRBJ2-4; a weak D match, TRBD1 (7 bases). The CDR3 has 15 amino acids. CDR1 is MDHEN and CDR2 is SYDVKM in the germline V gene. Trimming took off 8 bases at V and 0 bases at J, with 14 bases between the two ends. The CDR3 nucleotides are TGTGCCAGCGGTCAGGGGGGAAGAGCCAAAAACATTCAGTACTTC. Its translation: CASGQGGRAKNIQYF.

The chain has TRBV7-2 and TRBJ2-5; 10 positions agree with TRBD1. With V trimmed by 1 base and J by 4 bases, 0 bases remained unmatched. The CDR3 totals 14 residues. Per the germline V gene, CDR1 is SGHTA and CDR2 is FQGNSA. The DNA of the CDR3 is TGTGCCAGCAGCTTAGGGACAGGGGGAGAGACCCAGTACTTC. Its translation is CASSLGTGGETQYF.

The rearrangement links TRBV7-2 to TRBJ1-2; TRBD1 agrees at 7 bases. This CDR3 region has 16 residues. J lost 8 bases, V lost 1 base, and 13 bases had no gene match. Germline CDR1 reads SGHTA; CDR2 reads FQGNSA. As DNA, the CDR3 is TGTGCCAGCAGCTTAGTAGGGGGGACAGCCAAACAGGGCTACACCTTC. Amino acid sequence: CASSLVGGTAKQGYTF.

This clone was seen a few times. The V and J genes are TRBV24-1 and TRBJ2-1; D gene ambiguous. The germline V gene has CDR1 KGHDR and CDR2 SFDVKD. The CDR3 totals 13 residues. The V end lost 5 bases, the J end lost 7 bases, and 11 bases lay between the germline ends. The DNA of the CDR3 is TGTGCCACCAGTGGCCTCGGTCTAAATGAGCAGTTCTTC. It yields the protein CATSGLGLNEQFF.

This clone was seen only once. The junction departs from the called germline gene at one end, perhaps through a read error. The chain employs TRBV12-3 or TRBV12-4 and TRBJ2-3; TRBD2 matches 7 bases. The CDR3 contains 13 residues. CDR3 protein: CASSMWGGDTPYF. The CDR3 region has the DNA TGTGCCAGCAGCATGTGGGGGGGAGATACGCCGTATTTT.

The CDR3 region is CASSQVRTISGEQFF. The CDR3 DNA sequence: TGCGCCAGCAGCCAAGTACGGACTATTTCTGGTGAGCAGTTCTTC. The rearrangement uses TRBV4-3 and TRBJ2-1, with a weak D call TRBD2 (6 bases). CDR3 length: 15 amino acids. Germline V gives CDR1 LGHNA, CDR2 YSLEER. Trimming pared 1 base from V and 9 bases from J, leaving 16 bases between.

The chain is built from TRBV7-2 and TRBJ1-6; 11 bases align to TRBD1. This CDR3 has 16 amino acids. Germline-derived CDR1 and CDR2 are SGHTA and FQGNSA. V lost 0 bases and J lost 9; bases outside the gene matches: 4. The CDR3 DNA reads TGTGCCAGCAGCTTAGCTGGACAGGGGGCAGGTTCACCCCTCCACTTT. Amino acid sequence: CASSLAGQGAGSPLHF.

The chain combines TRBV19 with TRBJ1-1; TRBD1 matches at 10 bases. CDR1 is LNHDA, CDR2 SQIVND, per germline (reference sequence). This CDR3 contains 15 residues. V was pared by 6 bases and J by 6 bases, with 10 bases of the junction left unmatched. CDR3 nucleotides: TGTGCCAGTAGCACGATGACAGGGGGCTTCGCTGAAGCTTTCTTT. This gives the protein CASSTMTGGFAEAFF. The full variable domain, rest sourced from reference TRBV19 and TRBJ1-1, is DGGITQSPKYLFRKEGQNVTLSCEQNLNHDAMYWYRQDPGQGLRLIYYSQIVNDFQKGDIAEGYSVSREKKESFPLTVTSAQKNPTAFYLCASSTMTGGFAEAFFGQGTRLTVV.

The chain links TRBV5-1 to TRBJ2-7; possibly TRBD2 for D (5 bases). CDR3 size: 16 residues. V was cut by 1 base and J by 2 bases, with 16 bases left in between. In germline, CDR1 is SGHRS, CDR2 YFSETQ. The CDR3 reads CASSLKGREETYEQYF. CDR3 nucleotide sequence: TGCGCCAGCAGCTTGAAAGGGAGAGAGGAGACCTACGAGCAGTACTTC. Supplemented by reference TRBV5-1 and TRBJ2-7, the full variable domain reads KAGVTQTPRYLIKTRGQQVTLSCSPISGHRSVSWYQQTPGQGLQFLFEYFSETQRNKGNFPGRFSGRQFSNSRSEMNVSTLELGDSALYLCASSLKGREETYEQYFGPGTRLTVT.

This chain connects TRBV7-3 to TRBJ2-1, with 8 nucleotides matching TRBD1. The CDR3 covers 16 residues. V shed 4 bases, J shed 8 bases, and the junction held 13 bases outside the gene matches. CDR1 and CDR2 (germline): SGHTA, FQGTGA. In nucleotides, the CDR3 is TGTGCCAGCAGCTCACGGACAGGGCCCGGTTTATATGAGCAGTTCTTC. This encodes CASSSRTGPGLYEQFF.

V usage is TRBV5-1 and J usage is TRBJ1-1, with D maybe TRBD1 (6 bases). Germline values: CDR1 SGHRS, CDR2 YFSETQ. Deletions cut 0 bases from V and 4 bases from J, with 19 bases between. The CDR3 loop spans 17 amino acids. CDR3 protein: CASSLGGQSFSSTEAFF. In DNA, the CDR3 is TGCGCCAGCAGCTTGGGAGGACAGAGCTTTAGTTCCACTGAAGCTTTCTTT.

The chain recombines TRBV15 with TRBJ2-7; 9 nucleotides match TRBD2. V lost 2 bases to trimming and J lost 0 bases; unmatched junction nucleotides: 8. The CDR3 is made up of 17 amino acids. CDR1 LNHNV and CDR2 YYDKDF come from the germline V gene (reference sequence). The CDR3 sequence: CATSRSKIAGVSYEQYF. CDR3 bases: TGTGCCACCAGCAGAAGTAAAATAGCGGGAGTCTCCTACGAGCAGTACTTC.

The rearrangement links TRBV3-1 (or the pseudogene TRBV3-2) to TRBJ2-5, with TRBD2 matching 8 bases. The V gene's germline CDR1 is LGHDT and CDR2 YNNKEL (reference sequence). This CDR3 is built from 15 residues. The J segment lost 1 base and the V segment lost 3 bases, leaving 4 bases of the junction unmatched. The CDR3 DNA reads TGTGCCAGCAGCCATCGGGCGGGGGGCCAAGAGACCCAGTACTTC. Protein sequence: CASSHRAGGQETQYF.

The chain couples TRBV11-2 to TRBJ2-1, with 10 bases that match TRBD1. The CDR3 sequence is 14 residues long. The ends lost 6 bases at V and 7 bases at J; junction bases unmatched: 6. CDR1 is SGHAT, CDR2 FQNNGV, per germline. The CDR3 bases are TGTGCCAGCAGGGGGGGACAGGGGTTTAATGAGCAGTTCTTC. This gives the protein CASRGGQGFNEQFF.

This chain connects TRBV4-2 to TRBJ1-2; TRBD1 matches 7 bases. The CDR3 is 14 residues long. V gave up 4 bases and J gave up 9 bases; unmatched junction bases: 11. Germline assignment: CDR1 LGHNA and CDR2 YNFKEQ. This chain's CDR3 is CASSLRGDRERYTF. The CDR3 DNA reads TGTGCCAGCAGCCTTAGGGGCGACAGGGAACGCTACACCTTC.

This sequence joins TRBV5-1 and TRBJ2-7, with 10 bases fitting TRBD2. The germline gives CDR1 SGHRS, CDR2 YFSETQ. The CDR3 extends over 18 amino acids. Trimming cost V 4 bases and J 0 bases; bases outside gene matches: 13. CDR3 residues: CASSLKLSGRPRSYEQYF. CDR3 bases: TGCGCCAGCAGCCTTAAACTTAGCGGGAGGCCCCGCTCCTACGAGCAGTACTTC.

There are a few counts of this clone. The V call is TRBV7-2, the J call TRBJ2-7, with 9 positions matching TRBD1. CDR1 is SGHTA and CDR2 is FQGNSA in the germline V gene. The CDR3 is made up of 13 amino acids. After removal of 5 bases from V and 10 bases from J, the junction contained 9 bases not matched to a gene. This CDR3 reads CASSPGQGSPQYF. CDR3 sequence (DNA): TGTGCCAGCAGCCCGGGACAGGGCTCCCCTCAGTACTTC.

This clone has just one count. The gene calls are TRBV7-9 and TRBJ1-2, with TRBD1 identical over 7 bases. With V trimmed by 5 bases and J by 2 bases, 5 bases remained unmatched. CDR3 length equals 14 residues. Per germline, CDR1 SEHNR and CDR2 FQNEAQ (reference sequence). CDR3 coding DNA: TGTGCCAGCAGCACGACAGGGTCCAACTATGGCTACACCTTC. Its translation: CASSTTGSNYGYTF.

The J gene is TRBJ2-7, the V gene TRBV5-4, with 10 bases fitting TRBD1. V lost 5 bases to trimming and J lost 2 bases; unmatched junction nucleotides: 7. Germline V gene lookup returns CDR1 SGHNT and CDR2 YYREEE (reference sequence). CDR3 length: 15 amino acids. The CDR3 spells CASSLRTGGTYEQYF. The CDR3 DNA reads as TGTGCCAGCAGTCTTCGGACAGGGGGTACCTACGAGCAGTACTTC.